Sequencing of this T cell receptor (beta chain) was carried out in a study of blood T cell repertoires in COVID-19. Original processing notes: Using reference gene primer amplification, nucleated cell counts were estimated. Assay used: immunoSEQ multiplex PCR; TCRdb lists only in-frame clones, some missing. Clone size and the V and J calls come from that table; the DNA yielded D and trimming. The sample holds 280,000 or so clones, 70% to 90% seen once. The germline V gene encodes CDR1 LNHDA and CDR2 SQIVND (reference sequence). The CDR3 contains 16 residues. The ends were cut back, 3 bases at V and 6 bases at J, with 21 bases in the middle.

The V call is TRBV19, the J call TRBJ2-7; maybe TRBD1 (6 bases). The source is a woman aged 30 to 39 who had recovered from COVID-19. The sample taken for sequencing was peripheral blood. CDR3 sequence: CASSMGTTGPASEQYF. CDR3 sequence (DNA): TGTGCCAGTAGTATGGGAACAACAGGGCCCGCCTCCGAGCAGTACTTC.